Listed below are T cell receptor beta chains from one sample, sequenced in a study of T cells in narcolepsy. Clones were sequenced by immunoSEQ multiplex PCR, and TCRdb holds only the in-frame ones, with some missing. The sample records about 29,000 clones, around 87% being singletons. Sequencing was done on a sample of memory (CD45RA-) CD4+ T cells from blood. Receptor source: a human donor in good health. The CDR3 runs from the conserved cysteine through the conserved F or W. Each record gives: D gene, clone size, V gene, J gene, CDR3 protein. A D gene is named only where the DNA matches it firmly. Clone size appears in some rows only: once, few, many, or a class for an expanded clone.

.	.	TRBV7-7	TRBJ1-5	CASSLVCLGGWQPQHF
TRBD2	.	TRBV2	TRBJ2-5	CASSWDYGETQYF
.	.	TRBV19	TRBJ1-1	CASSIIGGQNTEAFF
TRBD2	.	TRBV7-3	TRBJ2-2	CASSPTSSGTGELFF
.	.	TRBV18	TRBJ2-5	CASSLKVGETQYF
TRBD1	.	TRBV7-3	TRBJ2-7	CASSSPTGSREQYF
.	.	TRBV19	TRBJ1-2	CASNDPTYGDYGYTF
.	.	TRBV18	TRBJ1-1	CASSPKERAKFTEAFF
.	.	TRBV7-2	TRBJ1-4	CASSLSAMEEKLFF
.	few	TRBV18	TRBJ1-2	CASSPEGGANYGYTF
TRBD2	.	TRBV28	TRBJ2-4	CASSNDRTAGGIQYF
.	.	TRBV5-6	TRBJ1-2	CASSLSKQNYGYTF
TRBD1	.	TRBV6-5	TRBJ1-1	CASNRGDTEAFF
.	.	TRBV6-5	TRBJ2-3	CASSYSTGRITQYF
.	.	TRBV7-9	TRBJ1-1	CASSLPGAPGSTEAFF
.	.	TRBV15	TRBJ2-7	CATSGVDRVLSYEQYF